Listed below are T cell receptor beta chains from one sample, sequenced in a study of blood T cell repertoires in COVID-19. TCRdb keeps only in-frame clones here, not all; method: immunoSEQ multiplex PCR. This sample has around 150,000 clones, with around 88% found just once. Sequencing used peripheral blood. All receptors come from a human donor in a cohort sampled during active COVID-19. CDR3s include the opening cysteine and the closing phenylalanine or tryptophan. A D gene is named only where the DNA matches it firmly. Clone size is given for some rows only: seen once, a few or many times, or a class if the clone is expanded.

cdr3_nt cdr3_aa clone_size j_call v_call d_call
TGTGCCAGCAGTAATGGACTAGCGGGAGGTCAGCAGTACTTC CASSNGLAGGQQYF - TRBJ2-7 TRBV2 TRBD2
TGTGCCAGCGGACGATTAGACAGGGCGTCCACAGATACGCAGTATTTT CASGRLDRASTDTQYF - TRBJ2-3 TRBV27 TRBD1
TGTGCCAGCAGTGTCCCGGGTGCTGGCGACGAGCAGTACTTC CASSVPGAGDEQYF - TRBJ2-7 TRBV6-4 -
TGTGCCAGCAGTGATCTCGGGTTCGAGCAGTACTTC CASSDLGFEQYF - TRBJ2-7 TRBV6-1 -
TGTGCCAGCAGCGCCCGGAGCAACCCTGGAAACACCATATATTTT CASSARSNPGNTIYF - TRBJ1-3 TRBV7-9 -
TGCGCCAGCAGCCAACCGACCAGGGGAGGGAATTCACCCCTCCACTTT CASSQPTRGGNSPLHF - TRBJ1-6 TRBV4-1 -
TGCAGCAGTCGCAGGGCCCTAAGCACAGATACGCAGTATTTT CSSRRALSTDTQYF - TRBJ2-3 TRBV29-1 -
TGCGCCAGCAGCTTGGCCCCGGGGGACGAGCAGTACTTC CASSLAPGDEQYF - TRBJ2-7 TRBV5-1 -
TGTGCCAGCAGCTTAGGGCGGACAAGCGCTGAAGCTTTCTTT CASSLGRTSAEAFF few TRBJ1-1 TRBV11-3 -
TGTGCCAGCAGGCCGTGGACAGGGAATAATTCACCCCTCCACTTT CASRPWTGNNSPLHF once TRBJ1-6 TRBV7-2 TRBD1
TGTGCCAGCACGGAGTTGGGGGCCAACGTCCTGACTTTC CASTELGANVLTF - TRBJ2-6 TRBV6-5 -
TGTGCCAGCAGCTTATTCGGACAGGCGGACACTGAAGCTTTCTTT CASSLFGQADTEAFF - TRBJ1-1 TRBV7-8 TRBD1
TGTGCCAGCAGTTACGGACTAGCGCCAACCTCCTACGAGCAGTACTTC CASSYGLAPTSYEQYF - TRBJ2-7 TRBV6-6 TRBD2
TGTGCCAGCAGCCCAATCTCCGGGACAGGTCTCACAGATACGCAGTATTTT CASSPISGTGLTDTQYF - TRBJ2-3 TRBV27 TRBD1
TGTGCCAGCAGCCCCCCGACTGACAGGGGGTACGAGCAGTACTTC CASSPPTDRGYEQYF - TRBJ2-7 TRBV7-9 TRBD1
TGCGCCAGCAGCTTGGCCGGGATAGCAGGAGAGACCCAGTACTTC CASSLAGIAGETQYF - TRBJ2-5 TRBV5-1 -
TGTGCCAGCACTCCGGCAGGGACAACCTACGAGCAGTACTTC CASTPAGTTYEQYF - TRBJ2-7 TRBV28 -
TGTGCCAGCAGTGATGGGGGGGCAGGTGAAAAACTGTTTTTT CASSDGGAGEKLFF - TRBJ1-4 TRBV6-1 -
TGTGCCTGGGAACGGAGTAGGACAGGGGTTAACTATGGCTACACCTTC CAWERSRTGVNYGYTF - TRBJ1-2 TRBV30 TRBD1
TGTGCCACCAGCAGAGATCGACGGACTTCCAATCAGCCCCAGCATTTT CATSRDRRTSNQPQHF once TRBJ1-5 TRBV15 -
TGCGCCAGCAGGGTAATAGCGGGAGGGCCGGGGAATGAGCAGTTCTTC CASRVIAGGPGNEQFF - TRBJ2-1 TRBV10-1 TRBD2
TGTGCCAGCAGTTTAGGGCCGAGAACCTACGAGCAGTACTTC CASSLGPRTYEQYF - TRBJ2-7 TRBV27 -
TGTGCCAGCAGCCAAGTTTCCGGGAACTATGGCTACACCTTC CASSQVSGNYGYTF - TRBJ1-2 TRBV3-1/TRBV3-2 -
TGTGCCAGCAGCTTCGGGCAGGGGCCGATGAACACTGAAGCTTTCTTT CASSFGQGPMNTEAFF - TRBJ1-1 TRBV5-4 -
TGTGCCAGCAGCTTAGGACTAGCGATGGGAGATACGCAGTATTTT CASSLGLAMGDTQYF few TRBJ2-3 TRBV7-9 TRBD2
TGCGCCAGCAGCGACAGCTCCTACGAGCAGTACTTC CASSDSSYEQYF - TRBJ2-7 TRBV5-1 -
TGTGCCAGCAGCCCAAGCGGGGCTACCTCCTTATCGCACTTCAATGAGCAGTTCTTC CASSPSGATSLSHFNEQFF - TRBJ2-1 TRBV7-9 TRBD2
TGTGCCAGCAGCTTCCCTGACAGGGGGCGGGGGGGAGAGACCCAGTACTTC CASSFPDRGRGGETQYF few TRBJ2-5 TRBV28 -